This TCR beta chain was profiled in a study of blood T cell repertoires in COVID-19. Study-wide background: COVID-19 samples collected from the United States, Italy and Spain covered acute and convalescent phases.

Germline CDR1 reads SEHNR; CDR2 reads FQNEAQ (reference sequence). CDR3 length equals 14 residues. Trimming stripped 5 bases from V and 6 bases from J, with 17 bases between. Authors' methods: Reference gene primer amplification yielded estimated nucleated cell counts. Using immunoSEQ multiplex PCR, the repertoire was profiled, and TCRdb retains in-frame clones only, with some absent. That table is the source of V, J and clone size, and D and trimming were worked out from the DNA. Counted here are some 21,000 clones, 70% to 90% occurring once; the ten biggest clones make up 3.8%. This receptor was obtained from a man aged 45-65 years with active COVID-19. The sequenced sample was peripheral blood. The V and J genes are TRBV7-9 and TRBJ2-7; possibly TRBD1 for D (6 bases). The CDR3 DNA reads as TGTGCCAGCAGCCCCCTTCAGGGGTCCCCCGAGCAGTACTTC. Protein: CASSPLQGSPEQYF.